This entry is about one TCR beta chain. This specimen belongs to a study of blood T cell repertoires in COVID-19. The V and J ends lost 0 bases and 5 bases respectively, with 11 bases between them. This CDR3 region has 14 residues. Germline CDR1 SGDLS, CDR2 YYNGEE. Original processing methods: Reference gene primer amplification gave estimated nucleated cell counts. The protocol was immunoSEQ multiplex PCR, while the TCRdb copy is restricted to in-frame clones and leaves out a portion. V, J and clone size were drawn from that table, and D and trimming were deduced from the DNA. The table has 100,000 or so clones, 92% seen once.

The chain recombines TRBV9 with TRBJ1-1; D possibly corresponds to TRBD1 (5 bases). This receptor was taken from a man aged 50-60 years with active COVID-19. The sequencing sample was made of peripheral blood. The CDR3 DNA reads as TGTGCCAGCAGCGTAGTCCCAGGGAATACTGAAGCTTTCTTT. Amino acid sequence: CASSVVPGNTEAFF.